These T cell receptor beta chains were read from a single sample in a study of blood T cell repertoires in COVID-19. Sequencing was performed with immunoSEQ multiplex PCR; in TCRdb, only in-frame clones are kept and a portion is missing. The sample has under 65,000 clones, about nine tenths seen once. Material: peripheral blood. These receptors were taken from a human donor in a cohort sampled during active COVID-19. Both conserved end residues are part of each CDR3. The D gene is left open where the match is weak. Clone sizes are given selectively: once, few, many, or a class where the clone is expanded.

size,J,V,D,DNA,CDR3
NA,TRBJ2-1,TRBV6-5,NA,TGTGCCAGCACGGTAGTACAGGGTGAGCAGTTCTTC,CASTVVQGEQFF
NA,TRBJ2-7,TRBV28,TRBD2,TGTGCCAGCATAACTAGCGGGAGTTTCCACGAGCAGTACTTC,CASITSGSFHEQYF
NA,TRBJ1-2,TRBV6-5,TRBD1,TGTGCCAGCAGCTCGACAGGGAACTATGGCTACACCTTC,CASSSTGNYGYTF
NA,TRBJ2-1,TRBV9,TRBD2,TGTGCCAGCAGCGTAGTACTAGCGGGAGCACAGTTCTTC,CASSVVLAGAQFF
once,TRBJ2-1,TRBV9,NA,TGTGCCAGCAGCGCACGGCTAGACTCCTACAATGAGCAGTTCTTC,CASSARLDSYNEQFF
NA,TRBJ2-7,TRBV7-9,NA,TGTGCCAGCAGCCCAGGCCAGGGGCGAACCTACGAGCAGTACTTC,CASSPGQGRTYEQYF
NA,TRBJ1-1,TRBV30,TRBD1,TGTGCCTGGAGAAAAGTAGGGGGCAGAGAAGCTTTCTTT,CAWRKVGGREAFF
NA,TRBJ1-2,TRBV7-2,NA,TGTGCCAGCAGCTTAAACCATCAGCGACCCAACTATGGCTACACCTTC,CASSLNHQRPNYGYTF
NA,TRBJ2-7,TRBV7-9,TRBD2,TGTGCCAGCAGCTTGACTAGCGGGAACTACGAGCAGTACTTC,CASSLTSGNYEQYF
NA,TRBJ2-3,TRBV5-1,NA,TGCGCCAGCAGCTTGGCCGGGAGATCAGATACGCAGTATTTT,CASSLAGRSDTQYF
NA,TRBJ2-3,TRBV7-9,TRBD2,TGTGCCAGCAGCCACACGCGGGGGGTGGCAGATACGCAGTATTTT,CASSHTRGVADTQYF
NA,TRBJ1-5,TRBV6-2/TRBV6-3,NA,TGTGCCAGCAGTTATGGCGCCGGGAAGTATCAGCCCCAGCATTTT,CASSYGAGKYQPQHF
NA,TRBJ1-4,TRBV28,NA,TGTGCCAGCAGTCCCTACAGGGAATCTAATGAAAAACTGTTTTTT,CASSPYRESNEKLFF
NA,TRBJ2-1,TRBV14,NA,TGTGCCAGCAGCCGACGTCGGGGTATGGACAATGAGCAGTTCTTC,CASSRRRGMDNEQFF
NA,TRBJ1-4,TRBV3-1/TRBV3-2,NA,TGTGCCAGCAGCCAGGGGGCAGCCCGCGAAAAACTGTTTTTT,CASSQGAAREKLFF
NA,TRBJ2-7,TRBV27,TRBD2,TGTGCCAGCAGCTTTAGCGGGAGGGCCGGATACGAGCAGTACTTC,CASSFSGRAGYEQYF
NA,TRBJ2-7,TRBV19,NA,TGTGCCAGTAGTAACCAGGGGTTCCTCTACGAGCAGTACTTC,CASSNQGFLYEQYF
NA,TRBJ2-2,TRBV14,NA,TGTGCCAGCAGCCAAGAAAACCCTAGCGCCTCGAACACCGGGGAGCTGTTTTTT,CASSQENPSASNTGELFF
few,TRBJ2-7,TRBV5-1,NA,TGCGCCAGCAGACAGGGAAGGACCTACGAGCAGTACTTC,CASRQGRTYEQYF
NA,TRBJ2-7,TRBV15,NA,TGTGCCACCAGCATCGACGGACAAAACGAGCAGTACTTC,CATSIDGQNEQYF
NA,TRBJ1-2,TRBV5-1,TRBD1,TGCGCCAGCAGCGCACAGGGGCCTAACTATGGCTACACCTTC,CASSAQGPNYGYTF
NA,TRBJ1-1,TRBV5-1,TRBD1,TGCGCCAGCAGCAGGGGAGGACAGGAAGCTGAAGCTTTCTTT,CASSRGGQEAEAFF
NA,TRBJ1-1,TRBV2,TRBD1,TGTGCCAGCAGTGTACAGGGGGCCAACACTGAAGCTTTCTTT,CASSVQGANTEAFF
NA,TRBJ1-1,TRBV5-8,NA,TGTGCCAGCAGCTTGGCTAGCCGGGGGAGGAACACTGAAGCTTTCTTT,CASSLASRGRNTEAFF
NA,TRBJ2-2,TRBV5-1,TRBD1,TGCGCCAGCAGCTTGAGGACAGGGTCCGGGGAGCTGTTTTTT,CASSLRTGSGELFF
NA,TRBJ1-1,TRBV9,NA,TGTGCCAGCAGCCCGGGGGACGCCTCGCGCGGTGAAGCTTTCTTT,CASSPGDASRGEAFF
NA,TRBJ2-7,TRBV28,NA,TGTGCCAGCCGTTTGACTAGCTCCTACGAGCAGTACTTC,CASRLTSSYEQYF
NA,TRBJ2-7,TRBV19,TRBD2,TGTGCCAGTAGTATACAGGGAGGGCCCTACGAGCAGTACTTC,CASSIQGGPYEQYF
NA,TRBJ2-7,TRBV7-9,NA,TGTGCCAGCAGCTGGGGACAAGGCTCCTACGAGCAGTACTTC,CASSWGQGSYEQYF
NA,TRBJ2-7,TRBV2,TRBD1,TGTGCCAGCAGTGACACAGGGGGCGATGAGCAGTACTTC,CASSDTGGDEQYF
NA,TRBJ2-1,TRBV5-1,NA,TGCGCCAGCAGCGGGAGACTGGACTACAATGAGCAGTTCTTC,CASSGRLDYNEQFF
NA,TRBJ1-2,TRBV5-1,NA,TGCGCCAGCAGCTTGGCCTTGGGGGCAGGGGATAACTATGGCTACACCTTC,CASSLALGAGDNYGYTF
NA,TRBJ1-1,TRBV5-1,TRBD1,TGCGCCAGCAGCCCGGTCGGGACAGGGGGCGGGAACACTGAAGCTTTCTTT,CASSPVGTGGGNTEAFF
NA,TRBJ2-5,TRBV19,NA,TGTGCCAGTAGTTGGCAGGCCCATTCTGCCCAGTACTTC,CASSWQAHSAQYF
NA,TRBJ2-7,TRBV7-2,NA,TGTGCCAGCCTGGGCGGGTTCGAGCAGTACTTC,CASLGGFEQYF
NA,TRBJ2-2,TRBV9,NA,TGTGCCAGCAGCGTAGAACTCGGGGAGCTGTTTTTT,CASSVELGELFF
NA,TRBJ1-2,TRBV12-3/TRBV12-4,NA,TGTGCCAGCAGTTTAGACAGGGTTGGCTACACCTTC,CASSLDRVGYTF
NA,TRBJ1-2,TRBV28,TRBD1,TGTGCCAGCAGTCCCCAATTGGGACAGGGGGAGGATGGCTACACCTTC,CASSPQLGQGEDGYTF
NA,TRBJ1-1,TRBV5-1,NA,TGCGCCAGCAGCCTGGCAGGGGACACTGAAGCTTTCTTT,CASSLAGDTEAFF
NA,TRBJ2-1,TRBV9,TRBD2,TGTGCCAGCAGCGTAAGCCCGGGAGGCGGCAATGAGCAGTTCTTC,CASSVSPGGGNEQFF
NA,TRBJ2-7,TRBV2,TRBD1,TGTGCCAGCAGTGATCTCTCTTCAGGGGGCGTGGTGTACTTC,CASSDLSSGGVVYF
NA,TRBJ2-4,TRBV9,NA,TGTGCCAGCAGCGCCGCCCGGGACAACGGCGACATTCAGTACTTC,CASSAARDNGDIQYF
NA,TRBJ2-5,TRBV6-6,TRBD1,TGTGCCAGCAGGCCGACAGGGGGAGAGACCCAGTACTTC,CASRPTGGETQYF
NA,TRBJ2-7,TRBV20-1,TRBD2,TGCAGTGCTAGTGACGGCGGGAGCCTCAACGAGCAGTACTTC,CSASDGGSLNEQYF
NA,TRBJ2-5,TRBV5-1,TRBD1,TGCGCCAGCAGCCTTTCCGCGACAGGGGCTGAGACCCAGTACTTC,CASSLSATGAETQYF
NA,TRBJ2-7,TRBV5-1,NA,TGCGCCAGCAGCTTTGAGCTGCCCTCCTACGAGCAGTACTTC,CASSFELPSYEQYF
NA,TRBJ1-5,TRBV4-1,NA,TGCGCCAGCAGCCAAGACGCGGGCTATAGCAATCAGCCCCAGCATTTT,CASSQDAGYSNQPQHF
once,TRBJ1-1,TRBV24-1,NA,TGTGCCACCAGTGATTTGACAGGAATGAACACTGAAGCTTTCTTT,CATSDLTGMNTEAFF
NA,TRBJ1-2,TRBV27,TRBD1,TGTGCCAGCAGTTTAGGGACAGGGGGCTATGGCTACACCTTC,CASSLGTGGYGYTF
NA,TRBJ2-1,TRBV9,TRBD2,TGTGCCAGCAGGAGACTAGCGCAATACAATGAGCAGTTCTTC,CASRRLAQYNEQFF
NA,TRBJ2-5,TRBV3-1/TRBV3-2,TRBD1,TGTGCCAGCAGCCGGGACAGGGGAGAGACCCAGTACTTC,CASSRDRGETQYF
once,TRBJ2-1,TRBV30,TRBD2,TGTGCCTGGGGGACTAGCGGTTACAATGAGCAGTTCTTC,CAWGTSGYNEQFF
NA,TRBJ2-1,TRBV7-8,TRBD2,TGTGCCAGCAGCTTTGGTAGCGGGGGTACCTACAATGAGCAGTTCTTC,CASSFGSGGTYNEQFF
NA,TRBJ2-5,TRBV5-1,TRBD2,TGCGCCAGCAGCAACTACGCGGGAGAAGAGACCCAGTACTTC,CASSNYAGEETQYF
NA,TRBJ2-7,TRBV27,TRBD2,TGTGCCAGCAGTTTAACGGGAGGGCCAGGATACGAGCAGTACTTC,CASSLTGGPGYEQYF
NA,TRBJ1-2,TRBV2,NA,TGTGCCAGCAGTGATATTTACGTCGGCTATGGCTACACCTTC,CASSDIYVGYGYTF
once,TRBJ1-2,TRBV9,TRBD1,TGTGCCAGCAGCGCCGGGGACAGGGCTCCCCGAAACTATGGCTACACCTTC,CASSAGDRAPRNYGYTF
NA,TRBJ2-5,TRBV5-1,TRBD1,TGCGCCAGCAGCGAGGCATACGACAGGGGCCAAGAGACCCAGTACTTC,CASSEAYDRGQETQYF
NA,TRBJ2-7,TRBV7-9,NA,TGTGCCAGCAGCTTCACAGGAGACGAGCAGTACTTC,CASSFTGDEQYF
NA,TRBJ1-2,TRBV7-9,TRBD1,TGTGCCAGCAGCGCCCAGATGATGAGGACAGGTGGCTACACCTTC,CASSAQMMRTGGYTF